The following is a T cell receptor beta chain sequence with its context. Recruitment covered about two dozen US areas and drew participants whose ages spanned roughly 18 to 100 years. Participant-reported clinical history was the basis for cohort assignment. This CDR3 is built from 14 residues. V shed 1 base, J shed 7 bases, and the junction held 4 bases outside the gene matches. Looked up from germline, CDR1 is MNHNS and CDR2 is SASEGT. Original methodology: Reference gene primer amplification gave estimated nucleated cell counts. Profiled with immunoSEQ multiplex PCR; TCRdb holds only in-frame clones, not every one. V and J calls and clone size are copied from that table; D and trimming were computed from the DNA. Of fewer than 250,000 clones detected, under 80% appear once; the ten largest clones hold around a sixth. These data come from a study of blood T cell repertoires in COVID-19. Across the whole study: COVID-19 samples, acute and convalescent, were from the United States, Italy and Spain.

V is TRBV6-1 and J is TRBJ1-5, with 7 positions matching TRBD1. The TCR originated in a woman in her forties or fifties with acute COVID-19. Sequencing used PBMCs or T cells enriched from blood (not recorded which). The CDR3: CASSEVGGQQPQHF. The CDR3 DNA sequence: TGTGCCAGCAGTGAAGTCGGGGGACAGCAGCCCCAGCATTTT.